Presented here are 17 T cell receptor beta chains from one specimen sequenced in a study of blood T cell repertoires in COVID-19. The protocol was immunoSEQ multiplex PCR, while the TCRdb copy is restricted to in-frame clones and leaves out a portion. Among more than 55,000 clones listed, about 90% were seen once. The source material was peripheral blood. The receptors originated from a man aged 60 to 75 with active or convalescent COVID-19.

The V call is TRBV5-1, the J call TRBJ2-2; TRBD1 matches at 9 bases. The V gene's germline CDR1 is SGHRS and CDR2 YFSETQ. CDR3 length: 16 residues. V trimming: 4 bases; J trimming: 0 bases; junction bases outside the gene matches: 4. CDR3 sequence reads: CASSGGQGANTGELFF. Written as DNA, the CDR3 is TGCGCCAGCAGCGGGGGACAGGGTGCGAACACCGGGGAGCTGTTTTTT.

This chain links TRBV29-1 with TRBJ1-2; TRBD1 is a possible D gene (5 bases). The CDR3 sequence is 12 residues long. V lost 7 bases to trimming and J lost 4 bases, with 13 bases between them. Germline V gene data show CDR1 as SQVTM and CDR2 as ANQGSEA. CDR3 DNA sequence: TGCAGCGCTGCCGGGACTAGCTATGGCTACACCTTC. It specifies CSAAGTSYGYTF. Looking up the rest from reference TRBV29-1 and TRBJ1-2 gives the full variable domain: SAVISQKPSRDICQRGTSLTIQCQVDSQVTMMFWYRQQPGQSLTLIATANQGSEATYESGFVIDKFPISRPNLTFSTLTVSNMSPEDSSIYLCSAAGTSYGYTFGSGTRLTVV.

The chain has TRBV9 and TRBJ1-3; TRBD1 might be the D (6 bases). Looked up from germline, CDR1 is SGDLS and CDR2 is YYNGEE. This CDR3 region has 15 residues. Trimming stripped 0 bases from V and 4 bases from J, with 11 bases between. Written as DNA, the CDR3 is TGTGCCAGCAGCGTAGAGGCAGGGGTCGGAAACACCATATATTTT. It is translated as CASSVEAGVGNTIYF.

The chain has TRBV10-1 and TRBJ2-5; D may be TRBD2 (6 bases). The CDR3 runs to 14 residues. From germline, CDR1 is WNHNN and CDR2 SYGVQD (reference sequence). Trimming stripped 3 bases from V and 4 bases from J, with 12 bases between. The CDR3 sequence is CASSEGGAGETQYF. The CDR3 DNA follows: TGCGCCAGCAGTGAAGGCGGGGCGGGAGAGACCCAGTACTTC.

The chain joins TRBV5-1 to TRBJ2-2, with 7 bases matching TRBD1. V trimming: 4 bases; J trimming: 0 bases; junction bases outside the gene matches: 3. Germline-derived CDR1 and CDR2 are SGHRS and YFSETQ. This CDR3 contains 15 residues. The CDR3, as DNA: TGCGCCAGCAGCGTACAGGGGCCGAACACCGGGGAGCTGTTTTTT. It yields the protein CASSVQGPNTGELFF.

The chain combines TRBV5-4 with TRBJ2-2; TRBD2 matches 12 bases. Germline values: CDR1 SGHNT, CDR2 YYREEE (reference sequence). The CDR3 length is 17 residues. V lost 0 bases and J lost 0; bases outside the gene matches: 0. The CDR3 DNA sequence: TGTGCCAGCAGCTTGGGGACTAGCGGGGCGAACACCGGGGAGCTGTTTTTT. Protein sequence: CASSLGTSGANTGELFF.

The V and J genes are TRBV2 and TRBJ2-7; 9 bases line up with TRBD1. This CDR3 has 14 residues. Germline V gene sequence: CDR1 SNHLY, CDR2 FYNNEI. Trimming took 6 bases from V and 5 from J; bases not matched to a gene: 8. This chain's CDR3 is CASSKTTGGDEQYF. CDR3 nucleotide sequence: TGTGCCAGCAGCAAGACGACAGGGGGGGACGAGCAGTACTTC. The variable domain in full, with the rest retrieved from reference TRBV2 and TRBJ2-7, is EPEVTQTPSHQVTQMGQEVILRCVPISNHLYFYWYRQILGQKVEFLVSFYNNEISEKSEIFDDQFSVERPDGSNFTLKIRSTKLEDSAMYFCASSKTTGGDEQYFGPGTRLTVT.

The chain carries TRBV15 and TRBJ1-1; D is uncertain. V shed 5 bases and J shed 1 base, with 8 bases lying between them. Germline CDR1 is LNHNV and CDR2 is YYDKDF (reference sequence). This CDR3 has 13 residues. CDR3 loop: CATSPAGNTEAFF. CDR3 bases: TGTGCCACCAGCCCGGCGGGGAACACTGAAGCTTTCTTT.

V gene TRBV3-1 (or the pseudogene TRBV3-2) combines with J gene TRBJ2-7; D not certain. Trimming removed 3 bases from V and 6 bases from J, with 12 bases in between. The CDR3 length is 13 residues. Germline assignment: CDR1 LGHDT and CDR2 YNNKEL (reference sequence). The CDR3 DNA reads TGTGCCAGCAGCCAGATCGGGTTGGGCGAGCAGTACTTC. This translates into CASSQIGLGEQYF.

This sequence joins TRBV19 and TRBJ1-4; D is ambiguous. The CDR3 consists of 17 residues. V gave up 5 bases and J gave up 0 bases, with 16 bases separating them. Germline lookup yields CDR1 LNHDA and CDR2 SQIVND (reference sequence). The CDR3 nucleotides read TGTGCCAGTAGTTATTTAGGTGACACCTCAACTAATGAAAAACTGTTTTTT. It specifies CASSYLGDTSTNEKLFF.

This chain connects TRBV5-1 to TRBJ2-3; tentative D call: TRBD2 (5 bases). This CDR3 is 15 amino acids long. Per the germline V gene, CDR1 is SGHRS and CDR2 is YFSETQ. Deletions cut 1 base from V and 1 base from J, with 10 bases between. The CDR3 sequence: CASSLRRAGTDTQYF. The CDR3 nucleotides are TGCGCCAGCAGCTTGAGGCGGGCTGGCACAGATACGCAGTATTTT.

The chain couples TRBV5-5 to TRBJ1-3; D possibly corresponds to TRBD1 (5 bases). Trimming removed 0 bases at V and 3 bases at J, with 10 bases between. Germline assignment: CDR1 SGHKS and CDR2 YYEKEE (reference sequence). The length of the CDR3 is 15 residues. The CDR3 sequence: CASSLDQGSGNTIYF. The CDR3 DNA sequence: TGTGCCAGCAGCTTGGATCAGGGCAGTGGAAACACCATATATTTT.

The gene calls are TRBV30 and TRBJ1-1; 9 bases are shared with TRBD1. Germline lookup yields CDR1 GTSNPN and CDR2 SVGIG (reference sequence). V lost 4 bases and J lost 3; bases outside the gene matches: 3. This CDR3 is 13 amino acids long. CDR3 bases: TGTGCCTGGACTGACAGGGGGGACACTGAAGCTTTCTTT. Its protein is CAWTDRGDTEAFF.

The CDR3: CASSPRQGDEQFF. The CDR3 bases are TGTGCCAGCTCACCACGGCAGGGCGATGAGCAGTTCTTC. This chain joins TRBV18 and TRBJ2-1; maybe TRBD1 (5 bases). V was pared by 1 base and J by 8 bases, with 9 bases between. The CDR3 is made up of 13 amino acids. The germline V gene has CDR1 KGHSH and CDR2 LQKENI.

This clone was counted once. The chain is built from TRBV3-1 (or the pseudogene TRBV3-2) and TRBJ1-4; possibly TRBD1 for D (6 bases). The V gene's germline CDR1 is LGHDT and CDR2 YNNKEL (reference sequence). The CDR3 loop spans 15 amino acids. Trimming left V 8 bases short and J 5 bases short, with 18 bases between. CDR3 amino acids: CASHCTRGQNEKLFF. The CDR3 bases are TGTGCCAGCCACTGTACCCGCGGACAGAATGAAAAACTGTTTTTT.

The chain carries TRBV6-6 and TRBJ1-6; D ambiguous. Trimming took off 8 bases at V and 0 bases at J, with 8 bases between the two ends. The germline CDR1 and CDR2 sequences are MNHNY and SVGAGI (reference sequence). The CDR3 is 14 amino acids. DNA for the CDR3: TGTGCCAGCCGATCGAGCTCCTATAATTCACCCCTCCACTTT. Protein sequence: CASRSSSYNSPLHF.

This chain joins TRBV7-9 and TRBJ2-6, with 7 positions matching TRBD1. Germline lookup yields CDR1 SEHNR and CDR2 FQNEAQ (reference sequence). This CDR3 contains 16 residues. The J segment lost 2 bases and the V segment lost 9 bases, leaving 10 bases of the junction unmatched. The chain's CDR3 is CASVTGYSTGANVLTF. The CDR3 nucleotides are TGTGCCAGTGTGACAGGGTATTCAACTGGGGCCAACGTCCTGACTTTC.